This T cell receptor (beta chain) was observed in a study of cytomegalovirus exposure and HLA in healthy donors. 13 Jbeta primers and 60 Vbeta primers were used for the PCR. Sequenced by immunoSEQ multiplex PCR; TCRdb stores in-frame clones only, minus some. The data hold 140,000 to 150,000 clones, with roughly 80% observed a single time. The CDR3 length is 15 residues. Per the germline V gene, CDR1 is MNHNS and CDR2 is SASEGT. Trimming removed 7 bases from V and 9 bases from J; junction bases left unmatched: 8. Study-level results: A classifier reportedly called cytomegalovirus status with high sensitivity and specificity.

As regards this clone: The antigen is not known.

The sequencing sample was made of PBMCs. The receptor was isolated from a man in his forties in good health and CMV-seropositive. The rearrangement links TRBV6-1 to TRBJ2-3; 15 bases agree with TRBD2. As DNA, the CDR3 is TGTGCCAGCACCGGACTAGCGGGAGGGTCAGGAACGCAGTATTTT. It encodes CASTGLAGGSGTQYF.